The clone carrying this T cell receptor beta chain is judged medium-sized. MiXCR, applied by TCRdb to the reads, yields one record per CDR3 protein. Of a few thousand distinct CDR3 sequences in the sample, just over 9.5% were seen once. J lost 0 bases, V lost 5 bases, and 8 bases had no gene match. CDR1 SGHTA and CDR2 FQGTGA come from the germline V gene. This CDR3 has 17 residues. The sequencing input was CD4+ T cells from peripheral blood. The chain has TRBV7-3 and TRBJ2-2, with 8 bases matching TRBD1. This receptor was taken from a human donor with rheumatoid arthritis. The CDR3 region is CASSKTGQGANTGELFF. The CDR3, as DNA: TGTGCCAGCAGCAAAACTGGACAGGGAGCGAACACCGGGGAGCTGTTTTTT. The full variable domain, rest sourced from reference TRBV7-3 and TRBJ2-2, is GAGVSQTPSNKVTEKGKYVELRCDPISGHTALYWYRQSLGQGPEFLIYFQGTGAADDSGLPNDRFFAVRPEGSVSTLKIQRTERGDSAVYLCASSKTGQGANTGELFFGEGSRLTVL.